These 31 T cell receptor beta chains came from one sample sequenced in a study of T cell repertoires in cytomegalovirus infection. From the reads, TCRdb called clonotypes with MiXCR, one entry per CDR3 protein. Of about 220,000 distinct CDR3 sequences listed, approximately 40% are singletons. Their antigens are not known. The specimen was CD8+ T cells from cultured PBMCs, collected from culture after CMV antigen stimulation. These receptors were obtained from a human donor in good health (CMV status not recorded). Some clones in this sample may be carry-over from other donors' samples.

This clonotype was observed a few times. Its ends do not fully match the called genes, so a read error is possible. DNA of the CDR3: TGTGCTAGCAGCTATGAAATTGGGAAGGAGCAGTACTTC. It encodes CASSYEIGKEQYF. The V call is TRBV7-7, the J call TRBJ2-7; D is ambiguous. Germline V CDR1 and CDR2: SSHAT, FNYEAQ (reference sequence). The CDR3 totals 13 residues.

The chain uses TRBV2 and TRBJ2-1, with 8 positions matching TRBD1. Germline CDR1 SNHLY, CDR2 FYNNEI. V shed 7 bases and J 12 bases; nucleotides not matched to a gene: 2. The CDR3 totals 10 residues. DNA for the CDR3: TGTGCCAGCAACGGACAGGGGCAGTTCTTC. It encodes CASNGQGQFF.

This clonotype was picked up a small number of times. This sequence joins TRBV27 and TRBJ1-2; perhaps TRBD1 as D (5 bases). This CDR3 is built from 16 residues. V was cut by 2 bases and J by 0 bases, with 13 bases left in between. Germline V gives CDR1 MNHEY, CDR2 SMNVEV (reference sequence). Here the CDR3 DNA reads TGTGCCAGCAGTTTAATCGGGCAGGGAACTAACTATGGCTACACCTTC. This translates into CASSLIGQGTNYGYTF.

Only a few counts were recorded for this clonotype. The chain uses TRBV7-9 and TRBJ2-5; a weak D match, TRBD2 (6 bases). The CDR3 contains 17 residues. Deletions cut 1 base from V and 5 bases from J, with 20 bases between. The germline CDR1 and CDR2 sequences are SEHNR and FQNEAQ (reference sequence). The CDR3 reads CASSLVERVVNPETQYF. In DNA, the CDR3 is TGTGCCAGCAGCTTAGTAGAGCGGGTAGTCAACCCCGAGACCCAGTACTTC.

The J gene is TRBJ2-7, the V gene TRBV9, with 7 bases matching TRBD1. Unmatched junction bases numbered 6, after V lost 0 bases and J lost 3 bases. From germline, CDR1 is SGDLS and CDR2 YYNGEE. This CDR3 region has 15 residues. CDR3 amino acids: CASSVGEGGGYEQYF. The CDR3, as DNA: TGTGCCAGCAGCGTAGGGGAAGGGGGCGGCTACGAGCAGTACTTC.

This clonotype came up once. The chain joins TRBV11-2 to TRBJ2-1; 11 nucleotides match TRBD2. Trimming at V came to 1 base and at J to 2 bases, leaving 7 bases not matched to a gene. The germline gives CDR1 SGHAT, CDR2 FQNNGV. This CDR3 has 18 amino acids. The CDR3 DNA reads as TGTGCCAGCAGCTTAGGGGCTAGCGGGAGGTCGACCTACAATGAGCAGTTCTTC. Translating gives CASSLGASGRSTYNEQFF.

This clonotype was seen more than once but under ten times. The chain carries TRBV7-6 and TRBJ2-1; D not resolved. The germline V gene encodes CDR1 SGHVS and CDR2 FNYEAQ. Trimming took 1 base from V and 4 from J, leaving 8 bases between them. The CDR3 consists of 14 residues. In nucleotides, the CDR3 is TGTGCCAGCAGCTTAGTGGCAGAATACAATGAGCAGTTCTTC. This sequence encodes CASSLVAEYNEQFF.

This clonotype was observed many times. This chain joins TRBV12-3 or TRBV12-4 and TRBJ1-1; D is perhaps TRBD1 (5 bases). This CDR3 has 13 amino acids. V was cut by 6 bases and J by 0 bases, with 8 bases left in between. CDR3 amino acids: CASSDSLNTEAFF. CDR3 nucleotide sequence: TGTGCCAGCAGCGACAGCCTGAACACTGAAGCTTTCTTT.

This clonotype has a count of ten or more. The chain joins TRBV7-2 to TRBJ2-3; D is possibly TRBD2 (5 bases). The CDR3 has 17 amino acids. In germline, CDR1 is SGHTA, CDR2 FQGNSA. The V end was cut by 2 bases, the J end by 0 bases, with 15 bases between. The CDR3 spells CASSLPLEADSTDTQYF. The CDR3 region has the DNA TGTGCCAGCAGCTTACCCCTGGAAGCGGACAGCACAGATACGCAGTATTTT.

This clonotype has just a few counts. This chain links TRBV6-5 with TRBJ2-1, with TRBD2 matching 14 bases. CDR1 MNHEY and CDR2 SVGAGI come from the germline V gene. The CDR3 consists of 16 residues. J lost 4 bases, V lost 4 bases, and 3 bases had no gene match. The CDR3 DNA reads as TGTGCCAGCAGTTGGGGACTAGCGGGGGTTTACAATGAGCAGTTCTTC. Protein: CASSWGLAGVYNEQFF.

This chain uses TRBV27 with TRBJ1-1, with D tentatively TRBD1 (5 bases). The germline V gene encodes CDR1 MNHEY and CDR2 SMNVEV (reference sequence). V dropped 5 bases and J dropped 3 bases, with 13 bases sitting between them. The CDR3 is 14 amino acids. CDR3 sequence (DNA): TGTGCCAGCAGTCCGGCAGGGCGGTACACTGAAGCTTTCTTT. Translating gives CASSPAGRYTEAFF.

The J gene is TRBJ2-3, the V gene TRBV7-9; TRBD2 matches 9 bases. With V trimmed by 4 bases and J by 5 bases, 10 bases remained unmatched. The CDR3 has 16 residues. Germline values: CDR1 SEHNR, CDR2 FQNEAQ (reference sequence). In DNA, the CDR3 is TGTGCCAGCAGCTCGACTAGCGGCCCGGGCCTAGATACGCAGTATTTT. It codes for CASSSTSGPGLDTQYF. Drawing the rest from reference TRBV7-9 and TRBJ2-3, the complete variable domain is DTGVSQNPRHKITKRGQNVTFRCDPISEHNRLYWYRQTLGQGPEFLTYFQNEAQLEKSRLLSDRFSAERPKGSFSTLEIQRTEQGDSAMYLCASSSTSGPGLDTQYFGPGTRLTVL.

This clonotype was seen a handful of times. The genes are TRBV28 and TRBJ2-1; D unclear. Germline loops: CDR1 MDHEN, CDR2 SYDVKM. The CDR3 runs to 15 residues. V was shortened by 2 bases and J by 2 bases, with 10 bases between the two germline ends. The CDR3 is CASSLRLYTYNEQFF. CDR3 DNA: TGTGCCAGCAGTTTAAGACTGTACACCTACAATGAGCAGTTCTTC. Drawing the rest from reference TRBV28 and TRBJ2-1, the complete variable domain is DVKVTQSSRYLVKRTGEKVFLECVQDMDHENMFWYRQDPGLGLRLIYFSYDVKMKEKGDIPEGYSVSREKKERFSLILESASTNQTSMYLCASSLRLYTYNEQFFGPGTRLTVL.

The V gene is TRBV6-5, the J gene TRBJ2-7, with D uncertain. V was cut by 4 bases and J by 7 bases, with 14 bases left in between. This CDR3 is built from 13 residues. Germline V gives CDR1 MNHEY, CDR2 SVGAGI. CDR3 nucleotide sequence: TGTGCCAGCAGTTCCCGCAATCCCCTTGAGCAGTACTTC. The encoded protein is CASSSRNPLEQYF.

The chain carries TRBV5-1 and TRBJ2-1, with 10 bases aligning to TRBD2. CDR1 SGHRS and CDR2 YFSETQ come from the germline V gene. With 1 base clipped from V and 1 base from J, the junction kept 8 bases outside the gene matches. This CDR3 spans 18 amino acids. The CDR3 spells CASSLIPSGGLSYNEQFF. In nucleotides, the CDR3 is TGCGCCAGCAGCTTGATACCTAGCGGGGGCCTTTCCTACAATGAGCAGTTCTTC.

The rearrangement uses TRBV29-1 and TRBJ2-1, with D perhaps given as TRBD1 or TRBD2 (6 bases each). V gave up 6 bases and J gave up 0 bases, with 15 bases separating them. Germline-derived CDR1 and CDR2 are SQVTM and ANQGSEA. There are 15 residues in the CDR3. The CDR3 DNA reads TGCAGCGTCCCCAGGGGAGGAAGCTCCTACAATGAGCAGTTCTTC. Its translation: CSVPRGGSSYNEQFF.

This clonotype has just a few counts. This chain joins TRBV20-1 and TRBJ1-2, with TRBD1 as a possible D gene (5 bases). The V end lost 2 bases, the J end lost 3 bases, and 22 bases lay between the germline ends. Per germline, CDR1 DFQATT and CDR2 SNEGSKA (reference sequence). This CDR3 comprises 17 residues. Written as DNA, the CDR3 is TGCAGTGCTAGAACTCGAGGGGTGGCTAGAGGTGACTATGGCTACACCTTC. It is translated as CSARTRGVARGDYGYTF.

Here the CDR3 reads CASSMAPASSYNEQFF. CDR3 DNA sequence: TGTGCCAGTAGTATGGCGCCTGCTTCCTCCTACAATGAGCAGTTCTTC. The V call is TRBV19, the J call TRBJ2-1; no clear D. Germline values: CDR1 LNHDA, CDR2 SQIVND (reference sequence). CDR3 length: 16 amino acids. V was cut by 3 bases and J by 0 bases, with 12 bases left in between.

This clonotype was seen repeatedly, ten times or more. J is TRBJ2-5 and V is TRBV7-3, with a possible D match to TRBD2 (6 bases). Per germline, CDR1 SGHTA and CDR2 FQGTGA. The CDR3 has 15 amino acids. With 4 bases removed from V and 5 bases from J, the gap between germline ends came to 17 bases. The CDR3 DNA reads TGTGCCAGCAGCTCCGGGACTTACCCAGGGGAGACCCAGTACTTC. Its translation is CASSSGTYPGETQYF.

This clonotype was observed at least ten times. This rearrangement joins TRBV7-9 to TRBJ2-3; 10 nucleotides align to TRBD2. Per the germline V gene, CDR1 is SEHNR and CDR2 is FQNEAQ (reference sequence). The CDR3 contains 14 residues. CDR3 sequence (DNA): TGTGCAGGGGGGACTAGCGCCCGCACAGATACGCAGTATTTT. It translates to CAGGTSARTDTQYF.

The chain couples TRBV12-3 or TRBV12-4 to TRBJ2-6; 9 bases line up with TRBD1. CDR3 size: 19 residues. With V trimmed by 2 bases and J by 0 bases, 8 bases remained unmatched. In DNA, the CDR3 is TGTGCCAGCAGTTTATTCCGGGACAGGGTATTCTCTGGGGCCAACGTCCTGACTTTC. Protein product: CASSLFRDRVFSGANVLTF.

The V gene is TRBV7-6, the J gene TRBJ2-1, with D tentatively TRBD2 (6 bases). Trimming took off 2 bases at V and 2 bases at J, with 13 bases between the two ends. The length of the CDR3 is 16 residues. Germline CDR1 is SGHVS and CDR2 is FNYEAQ. CDR3 nucleotides: TGTGCCAGCAGCTTAACCCTCGGGAGCGCCTACAATGAGCAGTTCTTC. Protein: CASSLTLGSAYNEQFF.

This clonotype was observed a handful of times. The chain couples TRBV12-3 or TRBV12-4 to TRBJ2-7; D not certain. Trimming shortened V by 6 bases and J by 3 bases, and 12 bases separated the two germline ends. The CDR3 spans 13 residues. The CDR3 DNA reads TGTGCCAGCAGCTCCGGGCCCGTCTACGAGCAGTACTTC. It encodes CASSSGPVYEQYF.

This rearrangement joins TRBV6-1 to TRBJ1-2; the D gene is possibly TRBD1 (5 bases). The V and J ends lost 3 bases and 8 bases respectively, with 13 bases between them. CDR3 length: 13 residues. Germline CDR1 MNHNS, CDR2 SASEGT. Here the CDR3 reads CASSEAGVRGYTF. In DNA form, the CDR3 reads TGTGCCAGCAGTGAGGCGGGGGTTCGGGGCTACACCTTC.

This chain joins TRBV10-3 and TRBJ2-1; the match to TRBD2 covers 9 bases. Germline V CDR1 and CDR2: ENHRY, SYGVKD. The CDR3 length is 16 residues. The junction had 4 bases not matched to a gene; V was cut back by 0 bases and J by 4 bases. The CDR3 coding sequence is TGTGCCATCAGTGAGTCTAGCGGGGGACCTTACAATGAGCAGTTCTTC. It yields the protein CAISESSGGPYNEQFF.

This clonotype has more than one count but fewer than ten. The chain couples TRBV11-2 to TRBJ2-1; the match to TRBD1 covers 8 bases. CDR3 length: 13 amino acids. CDR1 and CDR2 from the germline V gene are SGHAT and FQNNGV. Germline trimming cut 5 bases from V and 10 bases from J; bases unmatched to any gene: 7. The CDR3 sequence is CASSLGTGREQFF. CDR3 coding DNA: TGTGCCAGCAGCCTCGGGACAGGTCGCGAGCAGTTCTTC.

V gene TRBV7-8 combines with J gene TRBJ2-2; tentatively, D is TRBD2 (5 bases). Germline V gene lookup returns CDR1 SGHVS and CDR2 FQNEAQ. V lost 5 bases, J lost 5 bases, and 18 bases lay in between. The CDR3 is 16 residues long. CDR3 residues: CASSPTGPRRTGELFF. The DNA of the CDR3 is TGTGCCAGCAGCCCAACCGGGCCCAGGAGGACCGGGGAGCTGTTTTTT.

This clonotype has a handful of counts. CDR3 nucleotides: TGTGCCAGCAGTTCCACCCCGGGGGAGCAGTACTTC. This gives the protein CASSSTPGEQYF. The chain combines TRBV27 with TRBJ2-7; D perhaps matches TRBD2 (5 bases). Germline V CDR1 and CDR2: MNHEY, SMNVEV (reference sequence). The CDR3 loop spans 12 amino acids. Between the trimmed V and J ends, which lost 4 bases and 7 bases, there was a span of 11 bases.

CDR3 region: CASPGQGEFEAFF. In DNA, the CDR3 is TGTGCCAGCCCGGGACAGGGTGAGTTTGAAGCTTTCTTT. V and J are TRBV6-2 or TRBV6-3 and TRBJ1-1; 9 nucleotides line up with TRBD1. Germline V gives CDR1 MNHEY, CDR2 SVGEGT. V was pared by 8 bases and J by 7 bases, with 8 bases of the junction left unmatched. The CDR3 is 13 residues long.

There are a few counts of this clonotype. The rearrangement links TRBV7-9 to TRBJ2-7, with 8 bases matching TRBD1. Per germline, CDR1 SEHNR and CDR2 FQNEAQ (reference sequence). CDR3 size: 14 residues. Trimming cost V 7 bases and J 5 bases; bases outside gene matches: 10. DNA of the CDR3: TGTGCCAGCACTCCACCGACAGGGGTCAACGAGCAGTACTTC. It translates to CASTPPTGVNEQYF.

The CDR3 spells CATLRTGVSEAFF. The CDR3 DNA sequence: TGTGCCACCCTCCGGACAGGGGTTTCTGAAGCTTTCTTT. This chain uses TRBV6-6 with TRBJ1-1; TRBD1 matches 9 bases. Germline CDR1 reads MNHNY; CDR2 reads SVGAGI (reference sequence). Trimming at V came to 10 bases and at J to 6 bases, leaving 9 bases not matched to a gene. The length of the CDR3 is 13 residues.